These 17 T cell receptor beta chains originate from one sample sequenced in a study of T cell repertoires in cytomegalovirus infection. Antigens for these TCRs are unknown. TCRdb reprocessed the reads with MiXCR, giving one entry per CDR3 protein. The sample includes 50,000 to 65,000 distinct CDR3 sequences, over 15% of them seen just once. Sequencing used CD8+ T cells from cultured PBMCs, obtained from culture after CMV antigen stimulation. These receptor sequences come from a human donor in good health (CMV status not recorded). Some clones in this sample may be carry-over from other donors' samples.

The V gene is TRBV20-1, the J gene TRBJ2-3; 11 bases align to TRBD2. This CDR3 region has 15 residues. The trim removed 5 bases at V and 0 bases at J, leaving 4 bases unmatched. CDR1 and CDR2 (germline): DFQATT, SNEGSKA (reference sequence). CDR3 bases: TGCAGTGCTCCGGGACTAGCGGTTAGCACAGATACGCAGTATTTT. This encodes CSAPGLAVSTDTQYF.

The rearrangement links TRBV12-3 or TRBV12-4 to TRBJ1-3; D is undetermined. The CDR3 extends over 16 amino acids. Trimming cost V 5 bases and J 4 bases, with 18 bases left between them. CDR3 loop: CASSHGPSSTGNTIYF. The CDR3 bases are TGTGCCAGCAGTCACGGACCGTCTTCGACCGGAAACACCATATATTTT.

V and J are TRBV7-9 and TRBJ2-1; the match to TRBD1 covers 8 bases. CDR3 size: 16 residues. Germline CDR1 and CDR2: SEHNR and FQNEAQ (reference sequence). Unmatched junction bases numbered 6, after V lost 5 bases and J lost 0 bases. The CDR3 is CASSAAGGPSYNEQFF. The CDR3 DNA sequence: TGTGCCAGCAGCGCGGCAGGGGGCCCCTCCTACAATGAGCAGTTCTTC.

The chain uses TRBV25-1 and TRBJ2-7; 11 nucleotides align to TRBD2. This CDR3 spans 15 amino acids. CDR1 and CDR2 (germline): MGHDK, SYGVNS. The trim removed 7 bases at V and 7 bases at J, leaving 12 bases unmatched. CDR3 residues: CASTSPSGRRGEQYF. The CDR3 DNA follows: TGTGCCAGCACGAGCCCTAGCGGGAGGCGGGGGGAGCAGTACTTC.

This clonotype has a handful of counts. The genes are TRBV24-1 and TRBJ2-1; tentative D call: TRBD2 (6 bases). V lost 9 bases to trimming and J lost 0 bases, with 11 bases between them. The CDR3 sequence is 14 residues long. Germline CDR1 and CDR2: KGHDR and SFDVKD. In DNA, the CDR3 is TGTGCCACCCGCGGGGACGGCTCCTACAATGAGCAGTTCTTC. Amino acid sequence: CATRGDGSYNEQFF.

This sequence joins TRBV4-3 and TRBJ2-7; 8 bases are a match to TRBD2. Germline CDR1 reads LGHNA; CDR2 reads YSLEER. V was pared by 1 base and J by 5 bases, with 13 bases of the junction left unmatched. This CDR3 comprises 17 residues. The CDR3 nucleotides read TGCGCCAGCAGCCAAGGCGTGGCGTCATTAGCGGGAAACGAGCAGTACTTC. This sequence encodes CASSQGVASLAGNEQYF.

V usage is TRBV4-3 and J usage is TRBJ1-2; D uncertain. V lost 0 bases to trimming and J lost 2 bases, with 10 bases between them. Germline values: CDR1 LGHNA, CDR2 YSLEER. The CDR3 contains 15 residues. The CDR3 nucleotides read TGCGCCAGCAGCCAAGATCGATCCGCGAACTATGGCTACACCTTC. Amino acids: CASSQDRSANYGYTF.

V is TRBV7-9 and J is TRBJ1-1; D might be TRBD1 (6 bases). The CDR3 covers 14 residues. Trimming left V 5 bases short and J 6 bases short, with 16 bases between. In germline, CDR1 is SEHNR, CDR2 FQNEAQ (reference sequence). In DNA, the CDR3 is TGTGCCAGCAGCCAGACGGGGGCTGGGGCTGAAGCTTTCTTT. Its protein product is CASSQTGAGAEAFF.

The chain joins TRBV7-8 to TRBJ1-4; TRBD1 matches at 7 bases. This CDR3 has 15 amino acids. The V segment lost 5 bases and the J segment 3 bases; nucleotides outside the gene matches: 6. Germline lookup yields CDR1 SGHVS and CDR2 FQNEAQ. CDR3 residues: CASSTYRGPNEKLFF. The CDR3 DNA sequence: TGTGCCAGCAGCACCTACAGGGGACCTAATGAAAAACTGTTTTTT.

The chain links TRBV4-3 to TRBJ2-5; 10 positions match TRBD1. This CDR3 contains 18 residues. Losses at the gene ends were 0 bases for V and 2 bases for J; bases not matched to a gene: 9. Per the germline V gene, CDR1 is LGHNA and CDR2 is YSLEER. The CDR3 region has the DNA TGCGCCAGCAGCCAAGATACAGGGACAGGGGAATTTCAAGAGACCCAGTACTTC. Translated: CASSQDTGTGEFQETQYF.

The chain employs TRBV7-2 and TRBJ2-7; 7 bases are a match to TRBD2. Trimming cost V 5 bases and J 0 bases; bases outside gene matches: 4. Per germline, CDR1 SGHTA and CDR2 FQGNSA. The CDR3 is 14 residues long. CDR3 nucleotides: TGTGCCAGCAGCCCCTGGGGGGGCTCCTACGAGCAGTACTTC. This gives the protein CASSPWGGSYEQYF. Based on the CDR3 plus reference TRBV7-2 and TRBJ2-7, the full variable domain is GAGVSQSPSNKVTEKGKDVELRCDPISGHTALYWYRQSLGQGLEFLIYFQGNSAPDKSGLPSDRFSAERTGGSVSTLTIQRTQQEDSAVYLCASSPWGGSYEQYFGPGTRLTVT.

This clonotype turned up a few times. The CDR3 sequence is CASSQGRGDQPQHF. The CDR3 region has the DNA TGCGCCAGCAGCCAAGGGCGAGGAGATCAGCCCCAGCATTTT. The chain carries TRBV4-1 and TRBJ1-5; D not certain. Germline V gene lookup returns CDR1 MGHRA and CDR2 YSYEKL. V gave up 1 base and J gave up 5 bases, with 9 bases separating them. The CDR3 extends over 14 amino acids.

V usage is TRBV27 and J usage is TRBJ2-7; no firm D call. The CDR3 sequence is 12 residues long. The germline V gene has CDR1 MNHEY and CDR2 SMNVEV (reference sequence). With 11 bases removed from V and 3 bases from J, the gap between germline ends came to 14 bases. This chain's CDR3 is CACLGKNYEQYF. CDR3 nucleotides: TGTGCCTGCCTTGGGAAAAACTACGAGCAGTACTTC.

Ten or more counts support this clonotype. The gene calls are TRBV29-1 and TRBJ2-2; D remains ambiguous. Germline V CDR1 and CDR2: SQVTM, ANQGSEA. V shed 3 bases and J shed 1 base, with 6 bases lying between them. The CDR3 is 13 residues long. CDR3 bases: TGCAGCGTTGAGCGTCTGAACACCGGGGAGCTGTTTTTT. This gives the protein CSVERLNTGELFF.

The table lists this clonotype with a few counts. The chain employs TRBV12-3 or TRBV12-4 and TRBJ2-7; either TRBD1 or TRBD2 may fit D (5 bases each). The CDR3 runs to 12 residues. V was trimmed by 6 bases and J by 5 bases, leaving 11 bases between them. The CDR3 coding sequence is TGTGCCAGCAGCACTTGGGGGAACGAGCAGTACTTC. Amino acids: CASSTWGNEQYF.

This clonotype has only a few counts. V gene TRBV19 combines with J gene TRBJ1-1; the match to TRBD1 covers 10 bases. The germline gives CDR1 LNHDA, CDR2 SQIVND (reference sequence). Trimming at V came to 5 bases and at J to 7 bases, leaving 4 bases not matched to a gene. The CDR3 spans 13 residues. In nucleotides, the CDR3 is TGTGCCAGTAGTCGCGGGACAGGGGTTGAAGCTTTCTTT. Translation: CASSRGTGVEAFF.

This clonotype has only a few counts. The chain is built from TRBV28 and TRBJ2-7; tentatively, D is TRBD1 (6 bases). This CDR3 is 14 amino acids long. The germline gives CDR1 MDHEN, CDR2 SYDVKM. The V end lost 5 bases, the J end lost 3 bases, and 14 bases lay between the germline ends. CDR3 residues: CASSPVGGRYEQYF. The CDR3 DNA reads as TGTGCCAGCAGTCCCGTAGGGGGACGCTACGAGCAGTACTTC.